This is a list of T cell receptor beta chains from one sample in a study of T-cell memory formation after mild COVID-19. From the 5' RACE reads, TCRdb called clonotypes with MiXCR, one entry per CDR3 protein. In the table there are 410,000 or so distinct CDR3 sequences, under 25% of which are singletons. Input material: PBMCs or a T cell subset sorted from them (not recorded which). These receptors came from an adult woman who had mild COVID-19 (a few samples of this study predate the infection). Cell type and time point are not known. Both conserved end residues are part of each CDR3. A D gene is named only where the DNA matches it firmly. Clone size is shown for a subset of rows, as once, few, many or a class of expanded clone.

abundance | j_gene | v_gene | d_gene | CDR3nt | CDR3aa
few | TRBJ2-5 | TRBV20-1 | NA | TGCAGTGCTAGCGGGATAGGGGACCAAGAGACCCAGTACTTC | CSASGIGDQETQYF
NA | TRBJ2-3 | TRBV7-2 | NA | TGTGCCAGCAGCCCAGCGGGTCTAAGCACAGATACGCAGTATTTT | CASSPAGLSTDTQYF
NA | TRBJ2-2 | TRBV12-3/TRBV12-4 | TRBD1 | TGTGCCAGCACCAGGGACAGGTACACCGGGGAGCTGTTTTTT | CASTRDRYTGELFF
few | TRBJ1-5 | TRBV24-1 | NA | TGTGCCACCAGTGATCGGGGAATCAATCAGCCCCAGCATTTT | CATSDRGINQPQHF
few | TRBJ2-7 | TRBV5-6 | NA | TGTGCCAGCAGCTTTAGTCCACCTTTGGGCGAGCAGTACTTC | CASSFSPPLGEQYF
few | TRBJ1-1 | TRBV11-2 | TRBD1 | TGTGCCAGCACCGATTCCGGGACAGGGACTGAAGCTTTCTTT | CASTDSGTGTEAFF
few | TRBJ1-1 | TRBV7-9 | NA | TGTGCCAGCACTAAGGAAGGAATGAACACTGAAGCTTTCTTT | CASTKEGMNTEAFF
few | TRBJ2-5 | TRBV20-1 | NA | TGCAGTGCTAGAAATGCCAGGAATTACCAAGAGACCCAGTACTTC | CSARNARNYQETQYF
few | TRBJ2-7 | TRBV29-1 | NA | TGCAGCGTTGCGGAGTCAACCTACGAGCAGTACTTC | CSVAESTYEQYF
few | TRBJ2-1 | TRBV7-3 | NA | TGTGCCAGCAGCTTGTCGGATAGCGGTGAGCAGTTCTTC | CASSLSDSGEQFF
few | TRBJ1-2 | TRBV29-1 | TRBD1 | TGCAGCGTTTCCACTCCCGGACAGGCTTTGGACTATGGCTACACCTTC | CSVSTPGQALDYGYTF
few | TRBJ2-5 | TRBV27 | NA | TGTGCCAGCAGTGGGACTGTTCGGAGTGGGTTGGAGACCCAGTACTTC | CASSGTVRSGLETQYF
few | TRBJ2-7 | TRBV19 | TRBD1 | TGTGCCAGTAGTTCGACAGGGTTCCACGAGCAGTACTTC | CASSSTGFHEQYF
NA | TRBJ1-5 | TRBV24-1 | TRBD1 | TGTGCCACCAGTGATTGGACAGGGGATAGCAATCAGCCCCAGCATTTT | CATSDWTGDSNQPQHF
NA | TRBJ1-5 | TRBV2 | NA | TGTGCCAGCAGGGCCGTGGGGGGTTATCAGCCCCAGCATTTT | CASRAVGGYQPQHF
NA | TRBJ1-1 | TRBV3-1 | TRBD1 | TGTGCCAGCAGCGACCGGGACAGGGGGACTAACACTGAAGCTTTCTTT | CASSDRDRGTNTEAFF
few | TRBJ2-2 | TRBV28 | NA | TGTGCCAGCAGCCCCCGCGAGGATTTGAACACCGGGGAGCTGTTTTTT | CASSPREDLNTGELFF
NA | TRBJ1-2 | TRBV12-3/TRBV12-4 | NA | TGTGCCAGCAGTTTAGTATCCCTAGCAACCTATGGCTACACCTTC | CASSLVSLATYGYTF
NA | TRBJ1-2 | TRBV24-1 | NA | TGTGCCACCGCGAGGGACACCGACTATGGCTACACCTTC | CATARDTDYGYTF
NA | TRBJ2-3 | TRBV6-4 | TRBD1 | TGTGCCAGCAGTGGGACAGGGGGCACAGATACGCAGTATTTT | CASSGTGGTDTQYF
many | TRBJ2-7 | TRBV5-1 | NA | TGTGCCAGCAGCCTCGACGGGTCCTACGAGCAGTACTTC | CASSLDGSYEQYF
few | TRBJ1-1 | TRBV3-1 | NA | TGTGCCAGCAGCCGAAACTCAGCAATCACTGAAGCTTTCTTT | CASSRNSAITEAFF
NA | TRBJ2-1 | TRBV12-3/TRBV12-4 | TRBD2 | TGTGCCAGCAAACCGGGACTAGTTCTTCACAATGAGCAGTTCTTC | CASKPGLVLHNEQFF